These T cell receptor beta chains were read from a single sample in a study of T cell responses to AZD1222 COVID-19 vaccine. Produced via immunoSEQ multiplex PCR; TCRdb's table is partial and in-frame only. The sample records roughly 150,000 clones, approximately 91% being singletons. The sample consisted of peripheral blood, taken on day 0 of AZD1222 vaccination. These receptors originate from an adult in good health. Both conserved end residues are part of each CDR3. The D gene is left open where the match is weak. Clone size is not always given. Where it is, it says once, few, many or a class for expanded clones.

.	TRBV11-2	.	TRBJ2-5	CASSSYRGLETQYF	TGTGCCAGCAGCTCTTATAGGGGTCTGGAGACCCAGTACTTC
.	TRBV28	.	TRBJ2-5	CASSSSSTASQETQYF	TGTGCCAGCAGTTCTTCCTCGACTGCAAGTCAAGAGACCCAGTACTTC
.	TRBV19	.	TRBJ1-5	CASSIVGMNSNQPQHF	TGTGCCAGTAGTATTGTGGGGATGAATAGCAATCAGCCCCAGCATTTT
.	TRBV6-5	.	TRBJ1-1	CASSRQNTEAFF	TGTGCCAGCAGTCGACAGAACACTGAAGCTTTCTTT
TRBD2	TRBV6-2/TRBV6-3	few	TRBJ2-3	CASSYSMIPSGGPGTQYF	TGTGCCAGCAGTTACTCGATGATCCCTAGCGGGGGGCCTGGTACGCAGTATTTT
.	TRBV9	.	TRBJ2-5	CASSVAAVVGQETQYF	TGTGCCAGCAGCGTAGCTGCGGTGGTAGGTCAAGAGACCCAGTACTTC
TRBD1	TRBV30	.	TRBJ2-1	CAWRREGQIIQPAAYNEQFF	TGTGCCTGGAGACGAGAGGGACAGATCATTCAGCCAGCCGCCTACAATGAGCAGTTCTTC
.	TRBV5-1	.	TRBJ2-7	CASSLAGSNEQYF	TGCGCCAGCAGCTTGGCAGGGTCCAACGAGCAGTACTTC
.	TRBV3-1/TRBV3-2	.	TRBJ2-7	CASSHGQYEQYF	TGTGCCAGCAGCCACGGACAGTACGAGCAGTACTTC
.	TRBV5-1	once	TRBJ1-3	CASSLTLTGNTIYF	TGCGCCAGCAGCTTGACATTGACTGGAAACACCATATATTTT
.	TRBV12-5	.	TRBJ2-2	CASGSSGPPNTGELFF	TGTGCTAGTGGTTCTTCTGGGCCACCGAACACCGGGGAGCTGTTTTTT
.	TRBV19	.	TRBJ2-2	CASSKLALNTGELFF	TGTGCCAGTAGTAAGCTAGCCCTTAACACCGGGGAGCTGTTTTTT
.	TRBV28	.	TRBJ1-4	CASSTEKLFF	TGTGCCAGCAGTACGGAAAAACTGTTTTTT
TRBD1	TRBV28	.	TRBJ2-5	CASSFNAGGRETQYF	TGTGCCAGCAGTTTCAATGCAGGGGGTAGGGAGACCCAGTACTTC
.	TRBV27	once	TRBJ2-7	CASKSGASYEQYF	TGTGCCAGCAAATCCGGGGCCTCCTACGAGCAGTACTTC
.	TRBV28	.	TRBJ1-1	CASSFWGAGGTEAFF	TGTGCCAGCAGTTTTTGGGGTGCCGGGGGCACTGAAGCTTTCTTT
TRBD2	TRBV7-9	.	TRBJ2-3	CASSPRRGGADTQYF	TGTGCCAGCAGCCCCAGGCGGGGGGGCGCAGATACGCAGTATTTT
TRBD1	TRBV9	.	TRBJ1-3	CASSEGTGNGNTIYF	TGTGCCAGCAGCGAGGGGACAGGGAATGGAAACACCATATATTTT
TRBD1	TRBV2	.	TRBJ1-5	CASSRDRGGNQPQHF	TGTGCCAGCAGTCGGGACAGGGGAGGCAATCAGCCCCAGCATTTT
.	TRBV10-2	.	TRBJ1-2	CASSEAADRYYGYTF	TGCGCCAGCAGTGAGGCGGCCGACAGATACTATGGCTACACCTTC
.	TRBV10-3	.	TRBJ1-4	CAISDAGRKNEKLFF	TGTGCCATCAGTGATGCGGGTCGGAAAAATGAAAAACTGTTTTTT
.	TRBV19	.	TRBJ2-2	CASSSEGLTGELFF	TGTGCCAGTAGCTCTGAAGGGCTCACCGGGGAGCTGTTTTTT
.	TRBV4-3	.	TRBJ1-4	CASSLGTEKLFF	TGCGCCAGCAGCCTCGGGACAGAAAAACTGTTTTTT
TRBD1	TRBV6-5	once	TRBJ1-6	CASSSRTGDLGSPLHF	TGTGCCAGCAGTTCCCGAACAGGGGATTTGGGATCACCCCTCCACTTT
.	TRBV19	.	TRBJ1-2	CASSMNYGYTF	TGTGCCAGTAGTATGAACTATGGCTACACCTTC
.	TRBV30	once	TRBJ2-7	CAWSRGAYEQYF	TGTGCCTGGAGTAGAGGGGCCTACGAGCAGTACTTC
TRBD2	TRBV27	.	TRBJ2-1	CASSLSAGVTYNEQFF	TGTGCCAGCAGTTTATCAGCGGGGGTGACCTACAATGAGCAGTTCTTC
TRBD2	TRBV20-1	.	TRBJ2-3	CSPKGGDTQYF	TGCAGTCCAAAGGGAGGGGATACGCAGTATTTT
TRBD2	TRBV3-1/TRBV3-2	.	TRBJ2-7	CASSRSGSVNEQYF	TGTGCCAGCAGCCGTAGCGGGAGCGTAAACGAGCAGTACTTC
TRBD2	TRBV28	.	TRBJ2-7	CASISLYGTSDEQYF	TGTGCCAGCATCAGTCTTTATGGGACTAGCGACGAGCAGTACTTC
.	TRBV29-1	.	TRBJ2-7	CSVDTGPQEQYF	TGCAGCGTCGACACCGGACCCCAGGAGCAGTACTTC
.	TRBV19	.	TRBJ1-2	CASRTSGTHGYTF	TGTGCCAGTAGGACATCCGGGACTCATGGCTACACCTTC